The rows below give T cell receptor beta chains drawn from one sample of a study of blood T cell repertoires in COVID-19. Clones were sequenced by immunoSEQ multiplex PCR, and TCRdb holds only the in-frame ones, with some missing. This table holds 64,000 or so clones, 70% to 85% found once. Sequencing was done on a sample of peripheral blood. All receptors come from a human donor in a cohort sampled during active COVID-19. CDR3s include the opening cysteine and the closing phenylalanine or tryptophan. Clone size is stated in some rows and not others, as once, few, many or a class when expanded.

clone_size	v_call	j_call	cdr3_aa
-	TRBV7-9	TRBJ2-5	CASSLWVGRDYRIETQYF
once	TRBV5-1	TRBJ2-2	CASSLGRAGGGTRELFF
-	TRBV11-3	TRBJ2-1	CASSKRLAGDNEQFF
-	TRBV21-1	TRBJ1-1	CASSKSGTGQGAPGNTEAFF
-	TRBV11-2	TRBJ2-5	CASNKAGGVGTQYF
-	TRBV12-3/TRBV12-4	TRBJ1-5	CASSLNSQPQHF
few	TRBV11-3	TRBJ2-1	CASSPGLAGGGEQFF
-	TRBV5-1	TRBJ2-5	CASSLVGSGRRETQYF
few	TRBV10-3	TRBJ1-5	CAIKNAGTGDQPQHF
-	TRBV7-2	TRBJ2-5	CASSIHRGVQETQYF
-	TRBV9	TRBJ1-6	CASSAQGDNSPLHF
-	TRBV7-2	TRBJ2-5	CASRKLAEETQYF
-	TRBV28	TRBJ1-2	CASSLGTNYGYTF
-	TRBV19	TRBJ1-1	CASSIAGVRGDRPEAFF
-	TRBV19	TRBJ2-7	CASSMDLFYEQYF
-	TRBV29-1	TRBJ2-7	CSVTGTTTYEQYF
-	TRBV28	TRBJ1-1	CASSLWPTGANTEAFF
-	TRBV2	TRBJ2-7	CASSRQGGEQYF
few	TRBV12-3/TRBV12-4	TRBJ2-3	CASSVTVQDTQYF
-	TRBV7-9	TRBJ2-1	CASSSVTGHNEQFF